This T cell receptor beta chain was documented in a study of CXCR3-negative and CXCR3-positive naive CD8 T cells. Study conclusions and caveats: CXCR3 expression dropped partially after cryopreservation, and most assays relied on fresh PBMCs. CXCR3-positive naive cells carried more hydrophobic TRB CDR3s than CXCR3-negative naive cells did.

TRB cDNA was prepared as libraries by UMI-labeled 5' RACE. One entry per CDR3 protein, without DNA, is what TCRdb gives after re-calling the 5' RACE reads. This listing includes about 90,000 distinct CDR3 sequences. Cells that were CD45RO-CCR7+CD27+CD95- constituted naive CD8+ T cells. Germline CDR1 is MNHEY and CDR2 is SVGEGT. The CDR3 covers 14 residues. For this clonotype: The antigen is not known.

Sequenced material: naive CXCR3+ CD8+ T cells from blood. Subset: CD45RO-CCR7+CD27+CD95- naive CD8+ T cells expressing CXCR3 (TNR3+). The clonotype comes from a human donor in good health. Some clones in this sample may be carry-over from other donors' samples. The rearrangement joins TRBV6-2 or TRBV6-3 to TRBJ1-2; TCRdb outputs TRBD1, but without DNA this stays unchecked. CDR3 in amino acids: CASSLYTGTHGYTF.